This is a list of T cell receptor beta chains from one sample in a study of blood T cell repertoires in COVID-19. Clones were read by immunoSEQ multiplex PCR, and TCRdb kept only the in-frame ones, dropping some. The repertoire includes 200,000 to 300,000 clones, around 84% of them detected once, and around 4% sits in the top ten. Sequenced material: peripheral blood. The origin of the receptors is a man between 60 and 75 years old with acute or convalescent COVID-19. Both conserved end residues are part of each CDR3. A D gene is named only where the DNA matches it firmly. For some rows the clone size is stated as once, few or many, or as a class when expanded; others skip it.

.	15	TRBJ2-1	TRBV7-3	TRBD2	TGTGCCAGCAGCTTACGCCAAGCGGGGTACAATGAGCAGTTCTTC	CASSLRQAGYNEQFF
.	15	TRBJ2-7	TRBV9	.	TGTGCCAGCAGCGTAGGGACCGGGACTTTCTACGAGCAGTACTTC	CASSVGTGTFYEQYF
.	13	TRBJ2-5	TRBV27	TRBD1	TGTGCCAGCAGTAACGACAGGGATGAGACCCAGTACTTC	CASSNDRDETQYF
few	19	TRBJ2-1	TRBV7-3	TRBD2	TGTGCCAGCAGCGCCGTAGTAGCGGGGGGTCCCGCCTCCTACAATGAGCAGTTCTTC	CASSAVVAGGPASYNEQFF
.	16	TRBJ1-2	TRBV7-9	TRBD1	TGTGCCAGCAGCTTAGGCAGGGGGGTCTTCATTGGTGGCTACACCTTC	CASSLGRGVFIGGYTF
few	15	TRBJ2-4	TRBV7-2	.	TGTGCCAGCAGCCAACTTGGGCAGGCCAAAAACATTCAGTACTTC	CASSQLGQAKNIQYF
.	15	TRBJ2-5	TRBV6-2/TRBV6-3	.	TGTGCCAGCAGCACCCCAGGGTTGGAGCAAGAGACCCAGTACTTC	CASSTPGLEQETQYF
.	15	TRBJ2-3	TRBV6-6	.	TGTGCCAGCAGTTACTTACAGGGACCCACAGATACGCAGTATTTT	CASSYLQGPTDTQYF
.	15	TRBJ1-4	TRBV9	.	TGTGCCAGCAGCGTAGGAGGGGGACCAAATGAAAAACTGTTTTTT	CASSVGGGPNEKLFF
.	16	TRBJ2-2	TRBV5-1	TRBD1	TGCGCCAGCAGCTTGGGGCTCCCGGGACAGGGGAGAGAGCTGTTTTTT	CASSLGLPGQGRELFF
.	14	TRBJ2-5	TRBV11-2	TRBD2	TGTGCCAGCAGCTTAAGGCTAGCGGAAGAGACCCAGTACTTC	CASSLRLAEETQYF
.	14	TRBJ2-1	TRBV5-6	.	TGTGCCAGCGTCGACGGGTACTCCTACAATGAGCAGTTCTTC	CASVDGYSYNEQFF
.	15	TRBJ1-1	TRBV13	TRBD1	TGTGCCAGCAGCCAAACAGGGGCGAGGAACACTGAAGCTTTCTTT	CASSQTGARNTEAFF
.	12	TRBJ1-1	TRBV4-1	.	TGCGCCAGCAGCCATACCGGGAGTGAAGCTTTCTTT	CASSHTGSEAFF
once	20	TRBJ2-2	TRBV29-1	TRBD2	TGCAGCGTTGAAGACCCGGGGGCGGGAGGAGTTTTTGGTATAACCGGGGAGCTGTTTTTT	CSVEDPGAGGVFGITGELFF
.	15	TRBJ2-7	TRBV11-2	.	TGTGCCAGCAGCCCCCTTACGCGGAACTCCTACGAGCAGTACTTC	CASSPLTRNSYEQYF
.	16	TRBJ1-4	TRBV4-3	.	TGCGCCAGCAGCCAAGTAGCTCGCAGCGGTAATGAAAAACTGTTTTTT	CASSQVARSGNEKLFF
.	14	TRBJ2-7	TRBV7-9	TRBD1	TGTGCCAGCAGCTTAAGACAGGGCCCCTACGAGCAGTACTTC	CASSLRQGPYEQYF
few	15	TRBJ1-5	TRBV6-5	.	TGTGCCGTTAACAGGGAACCCAATAGCAATCAGCCCCAGCATTTT	CAVNREPNSNQPQHF
.	14	TRBJ1-1	TRBV6-5	TRBD1	TGTGCCAGCGCTGACAGGGAGGTTAGCACTGAAGCTTTCTTT	CASADREVSTEAFF
.	16	TRBJ2-5	TRBV13	TRBD1	TGTGCCAGCAGCCCACTTGAGGACAGGGGTAAAGAGACCCAGTACTTC	CASSPLEDRGKETQYF
.	15	TRBJ1-2	TRBV28	.	TGTGCCAGCAGTTTGTCAGGCGCAAGCGGCTATGGCTACACCTTC	CASSLSGASGYGYTF
.	14	TRBJ1-5	TRBV30	.	TGTGCCTGGAGTGTGAGGGCAGGTGGTCAGCCCCAGCATTTT	CAWSVRAGGQPQHF
.	14	TRBJ2-7	TRBV18	TRBD2	TGTGCCAGCTCACCGACTAGCGGCTCCTACGAGCAGTACTTC	CASSPTSGSYEQYF
.	14	TRBJ1-5	TRBV23-1	TRBD1	TGCGCCAGCAGTCAACAGGGGGGCAATCAGCCCCAGCATTTT	CASSQQGGNQPQHF
.	14	TRBJ2-7	TRBV4-2	.	TGTGCCAGCAGCCAAGATGCTACAGTCTACGAGCAGTACTTC	CASSQDATVYEQYF
.	16	TRBJ2-1	TRBV11-1	TRBD2	TGTGCCAGCAGCCTTGGGACTAGCGGGGGATACAATGAGCAGTTCTTC	CASSLGTSGGYNEQFF
.	15	TRBJ2-1	TRBV27	TRBD2	TGTGCCAGCAGTTCTAGCGGAATCGCCGAAGATGAGCAGTTCTTC	CASSSSGIAEDEQFF
.	13	TRBJ2-3	TRBV18	.	TGTGCCAGCTCACCACGGAGGACAGATACGCAGTATTTT	CASSPRRTDTQYF
.	14	TRBJ1-2	TRBV3-1/TRBV3-2	.	TGTGCCAGCAGCCAAGATCGGCAGGCTTATGGCTACACCTTC	CASSQDRQAYGYTF
.	16	TRBJ1-5	TRBV2	TRBD1	TGTGCCAGCAGTGCAGGGCTGGGACAGGGAAATCAGCCCCAGCATTTT	CASSAGLGQGNQPQHF
few	14	TRBJ1-5	TRBV10-2	.	TGCGCCAGCCGAGGGGGTATCGGCAATCAGCCCCAGCATTTT	CASRGGIGNQPQHF
.	17	TRBJ2-7	TRBV19	TRBD2	TGTGCCAGTAGTCCGCGACTAGCGGGAGTTTTTAAGGACGAGCAGTACTTC	CASSPRLAGVFKDEQYF
.	13	TRBJ2-5	TRBV6-2/TRBV6-3	.	TGTGCCAGCAGTTACTCCCGCCAAGAGACCCAGTACTTC	CASSYSRQETQYF
.	16	TRBJ2-1	TRBV19	TRBD2	TGTGCCAGTAGTCCGAGGGGACTAGCGGGTGGGAATGAGCAGTTCTTC	CASSPRGLAGGNEQFF
.	17	TRBJ2-3	TRBV18	TRBD2	TGTGCCAGCTCACCAGCGAGCGGGGGTTTTAGCACAGATACGCAGTATTTT	CASSPASGGFSTDTQYF
.	15	TRBJ2-7	TRBV29-1	TRBD2	TGCAGCGTTGAAGAAAAGCGCGGGAGGTCCTACGAGCAGTACTTC	CSVEEKRGRSYEQYF
.	15	TRBJ1-5	TRBV27	TRBD1	TGTGCCAGCAGTGACGGGACAGGAGGCGGTCAGCCCCAGCATTTT	CASSDGTGGGQPQHF
few	15	TRBJ2-1	TRBV10-1	TRBD2	TGCGCCAGCAGTGAAACGGGACTAGCAGGCAATGAGCAGTTCTTC	CASSETGLAGNEQFF
.	13	TRBJ2-2	TRBV11-2	.	TGTGCCAGCTCGGGACAGAACACCGGGGAGCTGTTTTTT	CASSGQNTGELFF
.	19	TRBJ2-3	TRBV27	TRBD1	TGTGCCAGCAGTTCAACACCGGGACAGGGGGCTCTCGACCGAGATACGCAGTATTTT	CASSSTPGQGALDRDTQYF
.	14	TRBJ1-3	TRBV2	.	TGTGCCAGCAAAACACCAAGCTCTGGAAACACCATATATTTT	CASKTPSSGNTIYF
.	14	TRBJ1-1	TRBV5-4	.	TGTGCCAGCAGCTTCACAGGGTTGAACACTGAAGCTTTCTTT	CASSFTGLNTEAFF
.	11	TRBJ2-1	TRBV21-1	.	TGTGCCGGACCACAGGGTGTTGAGCAGTTCTTC	CAGPQGVEQFF
.	18	TRBJ1-2	TRBV6-1	.	TGTGCCAGCAGTGAACGGACCCTCAGACAGCGCCCGAACTATGGCTACACCTTC	CASSERTLRQRPNYGYTF
.	16	TRBJ2-2	TRBV5-1	.	TGCGCCAGCAGCTTGGGGCTTACCTCGAACACCGGGGAGCTGTTTTTT	CASSLGLTSNTGELFF
.	18	TRBJ2-7	TRBV7-9	TRBD2	TGTGCCAGCAGCTTAGAGGCTAGCGGGGGAGGAAAGGCGTACGAGCAGTACTTC	CASSLEASGGGKAYEQYF
.	14	TRBJ2-7	TRBV5-1	TRBD1	TGCGCCAGCAGCTTTCCCGGGACAGGCAAGGAGCAGTACTTC	CASSFPGTGKEQYF
once	13	TRBJ2-7	TRBV6-5	.	TGTGCCAGCAGCCGCCGGAGCGGCTTTGGGCGGTACTTC	CASSRRSGFGRYF
.	16	TRBJ2-6	TRBV18	.	TGTGCCAGCTCACTTCAAACTCGCACCGGGGCCAACGTCCTGACTTTC	CASSLQTRTGANVLTF
.	15	TRBJ2-5	TRBV4-3	.	TGCGCCAGCAGCCAAGATTGGCAGGCGATGGGGACCCAGTACTTC	CASSQDWQAMGTQYF
.	14	TRBJ1-6	TRBV30	.	TGTGCCTGGAGTCCGGGAGACAACGGATCACCCCTCCACTTT	CAWSPGDNGSPLHF
.	14	TRBJ2-7	TRBV28	.	TGTGCCAGCAGGTACAGGGATAGCGCCTACGAGCAGTACTTC	CASRYRDSAYEQYF
.	14	TRBJ1-2	TRBV28	TRBD1	TGTGCCAGCAGCCGAGGGACAGCTAACTATGGCTACACCTTC	CASSRGTANYGYTF